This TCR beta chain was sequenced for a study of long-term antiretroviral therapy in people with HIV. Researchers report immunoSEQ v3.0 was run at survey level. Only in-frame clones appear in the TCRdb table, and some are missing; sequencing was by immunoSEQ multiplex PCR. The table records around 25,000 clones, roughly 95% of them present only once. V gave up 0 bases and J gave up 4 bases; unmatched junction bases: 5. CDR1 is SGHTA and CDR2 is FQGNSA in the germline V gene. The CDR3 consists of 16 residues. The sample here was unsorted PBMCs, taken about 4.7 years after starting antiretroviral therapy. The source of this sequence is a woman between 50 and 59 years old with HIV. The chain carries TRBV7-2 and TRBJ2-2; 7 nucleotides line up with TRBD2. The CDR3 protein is CASSLAGLPSTGELFF. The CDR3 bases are TGTGCCAGCAGCTTAGCGGGACTACCTTCCACCGGGGAGCTGTTTTTT.